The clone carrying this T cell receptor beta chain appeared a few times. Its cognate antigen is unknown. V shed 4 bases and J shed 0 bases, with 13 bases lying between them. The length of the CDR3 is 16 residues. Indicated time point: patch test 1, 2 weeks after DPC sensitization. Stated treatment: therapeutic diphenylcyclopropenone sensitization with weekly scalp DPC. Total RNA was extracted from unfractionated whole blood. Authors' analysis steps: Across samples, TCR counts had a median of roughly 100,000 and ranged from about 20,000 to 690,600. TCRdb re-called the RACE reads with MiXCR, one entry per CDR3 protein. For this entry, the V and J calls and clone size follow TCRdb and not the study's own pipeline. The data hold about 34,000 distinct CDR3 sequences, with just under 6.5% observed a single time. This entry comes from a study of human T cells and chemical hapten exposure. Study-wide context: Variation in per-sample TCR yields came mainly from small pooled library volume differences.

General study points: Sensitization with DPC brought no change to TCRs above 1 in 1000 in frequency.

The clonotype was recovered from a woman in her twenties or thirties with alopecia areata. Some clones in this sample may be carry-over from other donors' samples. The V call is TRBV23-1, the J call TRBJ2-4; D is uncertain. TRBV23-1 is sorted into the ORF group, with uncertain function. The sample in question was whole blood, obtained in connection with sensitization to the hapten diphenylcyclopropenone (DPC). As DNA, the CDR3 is TGCGCCAGCAGTCCGCAGGATGGGCTAGCCAAAAACATTCAGTACTTC. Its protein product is CASSPQDGLAKNIQYF.